The clone carrying this TCR beta chain was detected only a few times. Its antigen is unknown. Quantitative 5'-RACE with molecular barcodes produced the TCR beta libraries. Using its own MiXCR run on the 5' RACE reads, TCRdb lists one record per CDR3 protein. The sample lists 200,000 to 300,000 distinct CDR3 sequences; about 11% were seen once. The sample is drawn from a study of CD8 T cells in ankylosing spondylitis. The CDR3 is made up of 16 amino acids. Germline loops: CDR1 SGHRS, CDR2 YFSETQ. The V segment lost 4 bases and the J segment 7 bases; nucleotides outside the gene matches: 9. Broader study findings: Disease-linked clones reportedly showed significant enrichment in matched ankylosing spondylitis synovial fluid.

The TCR was taken from a male donor with ankylosing spondylitis or in good health (not recorded which). The specimen sequenced was blood, either unsorted or a sorted T cell fraction (not recorded which). The chain combines TRBV5-1 with TRBJ2-1; 12 nucleotides line up with TRBD2. The CDR3 DNA reads as TGCGCCAGCAGCCCGTTGACTAGCGGGAGAGGTAATGAGCAGTTCTTC. It specifies CASSPLTSGRGNEQFF.